Each of the 5 T cell receptor beta chains below was sequenced from the same sample in a study of regulatory T cells. The study, taken as a whole, reports: In CD3G-deficient patients, conventional CD4+ T cells were enriched for hydrophobic CDR3 residues at positions 6 and 7.

Their antigens are not known. Amplification used 52 TRBV primers and 13 TRBJ primers. Generated by immunoSEQ multiplex PCR, the TCRdb table keeps only in-frame clones and is missing some. Of about 30,000 clones listed, about nine tenths were seen once; the top ten hold roughly 1.4%. The specimen sequenced was conventional CD4+ T cells sorted from blood. Receptors originate from a person between 18 and 30 years old with CD3G deficiency.

The genes are TRBV5-1 and TRBJ1-6; D perhaps matches TRBD1 (5 bases). This CDR3 comprises 14 residues. Looked up from germline, CDR1 is SGHRS and CDR2 is YFSETQ. With 4 bases removed from V and 8 bases from J, the gap between germline ends came to 13 bases. This chain's CDR3 is CASSMTEGYSPLHF. For the CDR3, the DNA is TGCGCCAGCAGCATGACAGAAGGGTATTCACCCCTCCACTTT.

The chain employs TRBV18 and TRBJ1-2; D uncertain. The germline CDR1 and CDR2 sequences are KGHSH and LQKENI. This CDR3 spans 15 amino acids. V was trimmed by 5 bases and J by 2 bases, leaving 15 bases between them. The CDR3 DNA reads TGTGCCAGCTCAAAATCGGCAGGCGACAACTATGGCTACACCTTC. Protein sequence: CASSKSAGDNYGYTF.

The chain carries TRBV7-2 and TRBJ1-1; no firm D call. The germline gives CDR1 SGHTA, CDR2 FQGNSA. Trimming removed 0 bases at V and 6 bases at J, with 8 bases between. This CDR3 comprises 13 residues. The CDR3 DNA sequence: TGTGCCAGCAGCTTAGCACAGTCATCTGAAGCTTTCTTT. It encodes CASSLAQSSEAFF. The full variable domain, rest sourced from reference TRBV7-2 and TRBJ1-1, is GAGVSQSPSNKVTEKGKDVELRCDPISGHTALYWYRQSLGQGLEFLIYFQGNSAPDKSGLPSDRFSAERTGGSVSTLTIQRTQQEDSAVYLCASSLAQSSEAFFGQGTRLTVV.

V usage is TRBV7-9 and J usage is TRBJ2-1; no definite D call. CDR1 SEHNR and CDR2 FQNEAQ come from the germline V gene (reference sequence). CDR3 length: 17 residues. V shed 1 base and J shed 0 bases, with 13 bases lying between them. The DNA of the CDR3 is TGTGCCAGCAGCTTAGATAGTAGGCCAGCCTCCTACAATGAGCAGTTCTTC. Translated, it gives CASSLDSRPASYNEQFF.

The chain is built from TRBV10-3 and TRBJ1-1; D is ambiguous. Germline CDR1 reads ENHRY; CDR2 reads SYGVKD. The germline V and J ends were trimmed by 7 bases and 4 bases, with 10 bases remaining between them. The CDR3 loop spans 12 amino acids. CDR3 DNA sequence: TGTGCCATCACGCGAGGGCGCACTGAAGCTTTCTTT. Residues: CAITRGRTEAFF.